The subject of this entry is one T cell receptor (beta chain). CDR3 size: 14 residues. CDR1 is SGHTA, CDR2 FQGNSA, per germline. V was trimmed by 4 bases and J by 2 bases, leaving 12 bases between them. Profiled with immunoSEQ multiplex PCR; TCRdb holds only in-frame clones, not every one. Of approximately 220,000 clones listed, about 83% were seen once; the top ten hold roughly 4.8%. Participants were aged about 18 to 89 years from roughly 25 US areas. Participants were placed into cohorts based on the clinical history they reported. This sample was taken from a study of blood T cell repertoires in COVID-19. On the study more broadly: Sources were T cells, B-cell-depleted T cells, or PBMCs; the material itself was cDNA or gDNA.

Sequencing input: PBMCs or T cells enriched from blood (not recorded which). The sequence was collected from a woman aged 45-65 years who had been exposed to COVID-19. This chain links TRBV7-2 with TRBJ2-7; D is perhaps TRBD2 (6 bases). The CDR3: CASSWGLLTYEQYF. DNA for the CDR3: TGTGCCAGCAGCTGGGGACTTCTGACCTACGAGCAGTACTTC.